This TCR beta chain was recorded in a study of T cell responses to AZD1222 COVID-19 vaccine. General study points: The peak T cell response came first, and repertoires were sampled only after it. Most donors were white British, females outnumbered males, and clonal diversity was possibly underestimated.

TCRdb's copy holds only in-frame clones and misses some; the assay was immunoSEQ multiplex PCR. This table holds about 170,000 clones, just under 95% found once. As regards this clone: Its antigen is as yet unknown.

The sequencing here drew on peripheral blood, taken on day 0 of AZD1222 vaccination. The TCR was taken from an adult in good health.

The CDR3 here is CASSIDRGEPQHF. CDR3 DNA: TGTGCCAGTAGTATCGACAGGGGGGAGCCCCAGCATTTT. The chain joins TRBV19 to TRBJ1-5, with 9 nucleotides matching TRBD1. The V and J ends lost 3 bases and 8 bases, in that order; junction bases with no gene match: 2. CDR1 LNHDA and CDR2 SQIVND come from the germline V gene (reference sequence). The length of the CDR3 is 13 residues.